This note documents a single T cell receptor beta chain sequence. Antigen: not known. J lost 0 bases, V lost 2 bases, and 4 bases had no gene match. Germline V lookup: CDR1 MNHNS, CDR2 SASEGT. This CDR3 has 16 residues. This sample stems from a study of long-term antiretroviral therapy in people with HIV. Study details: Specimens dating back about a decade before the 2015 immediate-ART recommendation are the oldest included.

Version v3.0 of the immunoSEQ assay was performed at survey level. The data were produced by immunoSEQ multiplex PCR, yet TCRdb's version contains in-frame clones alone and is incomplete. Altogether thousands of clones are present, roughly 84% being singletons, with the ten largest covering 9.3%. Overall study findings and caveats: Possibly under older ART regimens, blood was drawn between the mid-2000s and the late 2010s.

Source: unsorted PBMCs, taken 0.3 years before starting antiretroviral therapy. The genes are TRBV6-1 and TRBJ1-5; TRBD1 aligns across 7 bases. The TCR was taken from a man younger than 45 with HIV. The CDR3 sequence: CASSEWGTVSNQPQHF. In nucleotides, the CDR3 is TGTGCCAGCAGTGAATGGGGGACAGTTAGCAATCAGCCCCAGCATTTT.